The present T cell receptor beta chain was sequenced within a study of OX40 agonist ivuxolimab in advanced cancers. TCRdb keeps only in-frame clones here, not all; method: immunoSEQ multiplex PCR. The sample holds 65,000 to 95,000 clones, roughly 92% seen once. CDR3 size: 13 residues. The ends were cut back, 4 bases at V and 4 bases at J, with 10 bases in the middle. Germline V lookup: CDR1 SGHVS, CDR2 FNYEAQ. Sequencing was performed on CD4+ or CD8+ T cells sorted from blood, taken in a trial of the OX40 agonist ivuxolimab. This sequence was found in an adult with an advanced solid tumor such as melanoma, head and neck, liver or kidney cancer. The rearrangement joins TRBV7-6 to TRBJ1-1, with no clear D. CDR3 amino acids: CASSSIWGTEAFF. The CDR3 DNA follows: TGTGCCAGCAGCTCCATTTGGGGCACTGAAGCTTTCTTT.